A selection of T cell receptor beta chains follows, all from one sample in a study of OX40 agonist ivuxolimab in advanced cancers. Assay: immunoSEQ multiplex PCR; the TCRdb copy retains only in-frame clones and omits some. The sample contains over 80,000 clones, under 90% of which appear only once. The material was CD4+ or CD8+ T cells sorted from blood, obtained in a trial of the OX40 agonist ivuxolimab. Every receptor here comes from an adult with an advanced solid tumor such as melanoma, head and neck, liver or kidney cancer. The CDR3 runs from the conserved cysteine through the conserved F or W. D genes are given only for firm matches. Clone size, where shown, is once, few, many, or a class for clones that have expanded.

J,size,V,D,CDR3,DNA
TRBJ1-5,-,TRBV5-8,-,CASSLNFWGNQPQHF,TGTGCCAGCAGCTTGAATTTTTGGGGGAATCAGCCCCAGCATTTT
TRBJ2-7,-,TRBV15,TRBD2,CATRTSGAYEQYF,TGTGCCACCAGAACTAGCGGAGCCTACGAGCAGTACTTC
TRBJ2-7,-,TRBV5-4,TRBD2,CAFGLAGVSPYEQYF,TGTGCCTTCGGGCTAGCGGGAGTTTCCCCCTACGAGCAGTACTTC
TRBJ1-5,-,TRBV6-6,TRBD1,CASSRDSGNQPQHF,TGTGCCAGCAGTCGGGACAGCGGCAATCAGCCCCAGCATTTT
TRBJ2-2,-,TRBV7-2,-,CASSPGAATGELFF,TGTGCCAGCAGCCCCGGAGCTGCGACCGGGGAGCTGTTTTTT
TRBJ2-7,-,TRBV6-5,-,CASSRGRGNEQYF,TGTGCCAGCAGTCGGGGCAGGGGCAACGAGCAGTACTTC
TRBJ2-4,-,TRBV11-2,-,CASSLQGNIQYF,TGTGCCAGCAGCTTGCAGGGGAACATTCAGTACTTC
TRBJ2-2,-,TRBV5-1,-,CASSLNSGPPGELFF,TGCGCCAGCAGCTTGAACAGCGGGCCCCCCGGGGAGCTGTTTTTT
TRBJ1-6,few,TRBV7-9,-,CASSPTVHNSPLHF,TGTGCCAGCAGCCCGACAGTGCATAATTCACCCCTCCACTTT
TRBJ2-7,once,TRBV18,TRBD1,CASSHRDRGYEQYF,TGTGCCAGCTCACACCGGGACAGGGGGTACGAGCAGTACTTC
TRBJ2-7,-,TRBV5-1,TRBD1,CASSYQDRAPYEQYF,TGCGCCAGCAGCTATCAGGACAGGGCCCCCTACGAGCAGTACTTC
TRBJ1-1,-,TRBV6-1,-,CASSETRIGGSLNTEAFF,TGTGCCAGCAGTGAAACTCGAATTGGGGGCAGCTTGAACACTGAAGCTTTCTTT
TRBJ2-3,-,TRBV18,TRBD2,CASSPPVRGGMDTQYF,TGTGCCAGCTCACCACCAGTTCGGGGGGGGATGGATACGCAGTATTTT
TRBJ2-3,-,TRBV18,TRBD2,CASLDGLAGRTDAQYF,TGTGCCAGCCTGGATGGTCTAGCGGGGCGCACAGATGCGCAGTATTTT
TRBJ2-7,-,TRBV13,TRBD2,CASGRGGDEQYF,TGTGCCAGCGGTAGGGGAGGGGACGAGCAGTACTTC
TRBJ2-7,-,TRBV12-5,TRBD2,CASGKSGGEYEQYF,TGTGCTAGTGGCAAGAGCGGGGGGGAATACGAGCAGTACTTC
TRBJ2-1,-,TRBV7-9,-,CASSIQVNEQFF,TGTGCCAGCAGCATACAGGTCAATGAGCAGTTCTTC
TRBJ2-1,-,TRBV9,-,CASSVGLAPNEQFF,TGTGCCAGCAGCGTAGGGCTAGCGCCTAATGAGCAGTTCTTC
TRBJ2-1,-,TRBV19,-,CASIPQGGGTKYNEQFF,TGTGCCAGTATTCCTCAAGGGGGGGGGACAAAGTACAATGAGCAGTTCTTC
TRBJ1-5,once,TRBV6-5,TRBD1,CASSRDSGNQPQHF,TGTGCCAGCAGCCGGGACAGTGGAAATCAGCCCCAGCATTTT